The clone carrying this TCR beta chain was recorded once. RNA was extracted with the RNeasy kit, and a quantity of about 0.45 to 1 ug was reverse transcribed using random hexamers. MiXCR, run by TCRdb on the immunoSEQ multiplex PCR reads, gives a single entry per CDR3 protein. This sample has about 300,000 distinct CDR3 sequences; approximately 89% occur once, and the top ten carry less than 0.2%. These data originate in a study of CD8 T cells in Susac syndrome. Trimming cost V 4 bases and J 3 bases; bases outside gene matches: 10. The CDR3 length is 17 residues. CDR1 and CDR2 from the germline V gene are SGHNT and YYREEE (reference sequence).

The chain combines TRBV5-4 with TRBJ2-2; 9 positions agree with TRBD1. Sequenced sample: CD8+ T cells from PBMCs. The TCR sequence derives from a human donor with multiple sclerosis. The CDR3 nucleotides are TGTGCCAGCAGCGGGGACAGGGAGGTTCCGGACACCGGGGAGCTGTTTTTT. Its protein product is CASSGDREVPDTGELFF.